Shown below are 3 T cell receptor beta chains from a single sample sequenced in a study of blood T cell repertoires in COVID-19 (dated by TCRdb to about 2020). Receptor libraries were prepared by the immunoSEQ multiplex PCR assay. As stored in TCRdb, this immuneACCESS dataset retains in-frame rearrangements with V and J assigned. A fraction of the clones does not appear; measured against another copy, unresolved V genes explain less than half of the discrepancy, and the remainder lacks a known reason. Counted in this sample were 450,000 or so clones; roughly 91% of them appeared once. The top ten constitute approximately 0.55% of the sample. The sequenced sample consisted of PBMCs or T cells enriched from blood (not recorded which). These receptors were taken from a man aged 18 to 30 who had recovered from COVID-19.

This clone appeared a single time. The V call is TRBV19, the J call TRBJ1-1; TRBD1 aligns across 9 bases. With 9 bases clipped from V and 11 bases from J, the junction kept 13 bases outside the gene matches. CDR3 length: 13 amino acids. Germline loops: CDR1 LNHDA, CDR2 SQIVND (reference sequence). CDR3 DNA sequence: TGTGCCAGCTCGGGACAGGGTTTAATTGGGGCTTTCTTT. Encoded protein: CASSGQGLIGAFF.

V gene TRBV12-3 or TRBV12-4 combines with J gene TRBJ1-2; unclear D gene. There are 13 residues in the CDR3. The ends were cut back, 4 bases at V and 8 bases at J, with 14 bases in the middle. CDR3: CASSSAVLRGYTF. The DNA for the CDR3 is TGTGCCAGCAGTTCCGCAGTCCTGAGGGGCTACACCTTC.

J is TRBJ2-2 and V is TRBV4-1, with D possibly being TRBD2 (5 bases). The CDR3 is made up of 15 amino acids. The V gene's germline CDR1 is MGHRA and CDR2 YSYEKL. V gave up 4 bases and J gave up 6 bases, with 15 bases separating them. The CDR3 DNA follows: TGCGCCAGCAGCCCCAGCTCTAGCTTGGCCGGGGAGCTGTTTTTT. Translating it yields CASSPSSSLAGELFF.